This is a list of T cell receptor beta chains from one sample in a study of blood T cell repertoires in COVID-19. Clones were sequenced by immunoSEQ multiplex PCR, and TCRdb holds only the in-frame ones, with some missing. The data contain under 300,000 clones, about 88% of them singletons. The sequencing input was PBMCs or T cells enriched from blood (not recorded which). Every receptor here comes from a woman aged 55-70 years in a cohort exposed to, infected with or recovered from COVID-19 (not recorded which). CDR3s include the opening cysteine and the closing phenylalanine or tryptophan. Each record gives: V gene, clone size, J gene, CDR3 length, D gene, CDR3 DNA, CDR3 protein. A D gene is named only where the DNA matches it firmly. Clone sizes are given selectively: once, few, many, or a class where the clone is expanded.

>TRBV24-1|-|TRBJ1-4|15|-
TGTGCCACCAGCCCGGGGGGGACCTGGTCAGAAAAACTGTTTTTT
CATSPGGTWSEKLFF
>TRBV30|-|TRBJ2-5|12|TRBD2
TGTGCCTGGGGGACTAGGCAAGAGACCCAGTACTTC
CAWGTRQETQYF
>TRBV4-1|-|TRBJ1-3|16|TRBD1
TGCGCCAGCAGACCCGGGACAGGGCCTTCTGGAAACACCATATATTTT
CASRPGTGPSGNTIYF
>TRBV18|-|TRBJ2-1|17|TRBD2
TGTGCCAGCACCTGGACTAGCGGGATAAGCTCCTACAATGAGCAGTTCTTC
CASTWTSGISSYNEQFF
>TRBV12-3/TRBV12-4|many|TRBJ2-2|13|-
TGTGCCAGCAGCGCTCAGGGAATCGGGGAGCTGTTTTTT
CASSAQGIGELFF
>TRBV9|-|TRBJ2-7|17|TRBD2
TGTGCCAGCAGCGTAGGCCCCCTGACTAGCGGCCCCTACGAGCAGTACTTC
CASSVGPLTSGPYEQYF
>TRBV6-5|-|TRBJ2-7|15|TRBD2
TGTGCCAGCAGTTACTATAGCGGGGGCTCCTACGAGCAGTACTTC
CASSYYSGGSYEQYF
>TRBV7-2|few|TRBJ2-7|16|TRBD1
TGTGCCAGCAGCTTGTTCACGGGACAGTTCTCCTACGAGCAGTACTTC
CASSLFTGQFSYEQYF
>TRBV5-1|-|TRBJ2-1|14|-
TGCGCCAGCAGCTTGAGGGGTGAGGGGACTTATCAGTTCTTC
CASSLRGEGTYQFF
>TRBV27|-|TRBJ2-1|17|-
TGTGCCAGCAGCCCCTCGGGTTCGGGGGGCCTGGACAATGAGCAGTTCTTC
CASSPSGSGGLDNEQFF
>TRBV30|-|TRBJ1-6|15|-
TGTGCCTCCACATTCAGTTCGGGAAACAATTCACCCCTCCACTTT
CASTFSSGNNSPLHF
>TRBV5-1|-|TRBJ1-3|13|-
TGCGCCAGCAGCTCCTCTACTGGAAACACCATATATTTT
CASSSSTGNTIYF
>TRBV7-2|-|TRBJ1-1|14|-
TGTGCCAGCAGCCGCTTACAGGGATCAACAGGGGCTTTCTTT
CASSRLQGSTGAFF
>TRBV28|-|TRBJ1-2|14|TRBD1
TGTGCCAGCAGTTACAGGGGGCTTAACTATGGCTACACCTTC
CASSYRGLNYGYTF
>TRBV9|-|TRBJ1-2|14|TRBD1
TGTGCCAGCAGCCCGCAGACAGGGAGCTATGGCTACACCTTC
CASSPQTGSYGYTF
>TRBV5-1|-|TRBJ2-7|15|TRBD2
TGCGCCAGCTTCCCCGGGCCTAGCGGGAGTTACGAGCAGTACTTC
CASFPGPSGSYEQYF
>TRBV5-1|-|TRBJ2-2|13|-
TGCGCCAGCAGCTTTAACCGGGCCGGGGAGCTGTTTTTT
CASSFNRAGELFF
>TRBV18|-|TRBJ1-2|16|TRBD1
TGTGCCAGCTCACCCTTAGGACAGGGGGCCAACTATGGCTACACCTTC
CASSPLGQGANYGYTF